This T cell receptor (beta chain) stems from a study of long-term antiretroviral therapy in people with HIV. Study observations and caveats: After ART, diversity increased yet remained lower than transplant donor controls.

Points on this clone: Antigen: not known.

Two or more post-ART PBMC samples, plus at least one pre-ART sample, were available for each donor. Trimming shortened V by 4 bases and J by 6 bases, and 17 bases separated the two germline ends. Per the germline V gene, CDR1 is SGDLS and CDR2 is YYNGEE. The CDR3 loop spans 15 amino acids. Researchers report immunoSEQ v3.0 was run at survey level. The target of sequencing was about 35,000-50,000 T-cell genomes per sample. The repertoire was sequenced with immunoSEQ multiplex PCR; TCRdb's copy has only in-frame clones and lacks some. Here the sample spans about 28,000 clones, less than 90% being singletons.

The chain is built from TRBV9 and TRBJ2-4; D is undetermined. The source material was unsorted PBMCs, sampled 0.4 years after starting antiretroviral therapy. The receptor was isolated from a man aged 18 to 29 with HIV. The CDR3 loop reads CASSPDPWSRNIQYF. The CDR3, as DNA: TGTGCCAGCAGCCCCGATCCGTGGAGCCGAAACATTCAGTACTTC.